This section outlines one TCR beta chain sequence together with its context. What it binds is not known. This sample is part of a study of T cells in localized non-small cell lung cancer. Study results and caveats: Longer overall survival was linked to higher blood T cell density. Tumor showed lower T cell clonality than uninvolved adjacent lung, where it was highest.

Clones were sequenced by immunoSEQ multiplex PCR, and TCRdb holds only the in-frame ones, with some missing. The sample has some 24,000 clones, roughly nine tenths seen once. The CDR3 contains 17 residues. The germline V and J ends were trimmed by 5 bases and 0 bases, with 16 bases remaining between them. Germline V gene lookup returns CDR1 SGHTA and CDR2 FQGNSA. The specimen was peripheral blood, collected before any cancer treatment. The V and J genes are TRBV7-2 and TRBJ2-2; a possible D gene is TRBD2 (5 bases). The receptor was derived from a woman between 35 and 75 years old with stage I lung adenocarcinoma. CDR3 sequence reads: CASSRTAGATNTGELFF. In nucleotides, the CDR3 is TGTGCCAGCAGCCGGACGGCGGGCGCCACGAACACCGGGGAGCTGTTTTTT.